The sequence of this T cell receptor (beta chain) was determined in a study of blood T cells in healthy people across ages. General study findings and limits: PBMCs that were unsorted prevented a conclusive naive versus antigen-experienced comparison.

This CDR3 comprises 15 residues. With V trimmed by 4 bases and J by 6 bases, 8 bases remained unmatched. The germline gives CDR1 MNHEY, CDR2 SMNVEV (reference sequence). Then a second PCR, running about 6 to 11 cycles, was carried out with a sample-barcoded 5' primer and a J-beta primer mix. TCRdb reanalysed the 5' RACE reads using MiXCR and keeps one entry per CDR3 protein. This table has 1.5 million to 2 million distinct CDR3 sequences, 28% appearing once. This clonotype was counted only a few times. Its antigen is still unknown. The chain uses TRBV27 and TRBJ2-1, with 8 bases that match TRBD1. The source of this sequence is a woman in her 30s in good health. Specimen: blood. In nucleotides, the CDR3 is TGTGCCAGCAGTTCAACTAACACAGGGGGCAATGAGCAGTTCTTC. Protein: CASSSTNTGGNEQFF.